The 10 T cell receptor beta chains below all came from one sample that was sequenced in a study of Ad26.COV2.S vaccination and SARS-CoV-2 variants (dated by TCRdb to about 2021). The sample's treatment or condition label, in plain terms: around 19 received Ad26.COV2.S at low or high dose, single or two shots; 5 received placebo; per-sample allocation not given. Repertoires of vaccine and placebo recipients were sequenced from samples taken on day 63 after the first injection. Libraries were built with the immunoSEQ multiplex PCR assay. Entries here come from immuneACCESS through TCRdb and include only in-frame sequences with V and J called. Some clones fail to appear in such tables; in the studies checked, an unresolved V gene covers under half of the shortfall, and the cause of the remainder is unknown. The sample profile shows 300,000 to 350,000 clones; around 89% of them were found once. The top ten clones comprise approximately 5% of the sample.

The material sequenced was peripheral blood, taken in a trial of Ad26.COV2.S vaccine versus placebo. The receptor set was obtained from a person aged 18-65 years who received the Ad26.COV2.S COVID-19 vaccine or a placebo.

This chain uses TRBV29-1 with TRBJ2-3; 9 nucleotides match TRBD1. Looked up from germline, CDR1 is SQVTM and CDR2 is ANQGSEA. With V trimmed by 4 bases and J by 2 bases, 7 bases remained unmatched. CDR3 size: 15 residues. CDR3 region: CSVGGDREATDTQYF. The CDR3, as DNA: TGCAGCGTTGGGGGGGACAGGGAAGCCACAGATACGCAGTATTTT.

The rearrangement uses TRBV28 and TRBJ1-2, with D uncertain. V was trimmed by 7 bases and J by 8 bases, leaving 26 bases between them. The CDR3 length is 16 residues. Germline-derived CDR1 and CDR2 are MDHEN and SYDVKM. The DNA of the CDR3 is TGTGCCAGCAAGCGGCTGCCGGGCCAGCCGTATGTAGGCTACACCTTC. The encoded protein is CASKRLPGQPYVGYTF.

The gene calls are TRBV4-3 and TRBJ1-5, with D unclear. This CDR3 is 15 amino acids long. V lost 1 base and J 7 bases, leaving 14 bases between the germline ends. The V gene's germline CDR1 is LGHNA and CDR2 YSLEER. As DNA, the CDR3 is TGCGCCAGCAGCCAAGTTTATGCAGACGGGCAGCCCCAGCATTTT. It specifies CASSQVYADGQPQHF.

The gene calls are TRBV7-9 and TRBJ1-4; 8 nucleotides match TRBD1. J was trimmed by 2 bases and V by 4 bases; bases with no gene match: 3. Germline-derived CDR1 and CDR2 are SEHNR and FQNEAQ (reference sequence). The CDR3 spans 15 residues. In DNA form, the CDR3 reads TGTGCCAGCAGCTCCAGACAGGGGACTAATGAAAAACTGTTTTTT. This sequence encodes CASSSRQGTNEKLFF. The whole variable domain, filled in from reference TRBV7-9 and TRBJ1-4, reads DTGVSQNPRHKITKRGQNVTFRCDPISEHNRLYWYRQTLGQGPEFLTYFQNEAQLEKSRLLSDRFSAERPKGSFSTLEIQRTEQGDSAMYLCASSSRQGTNEKLFFGSGTQLSVL.

The V call is TRBV5-8, the J call TRBJ2-7; 8 bases are shared with TRBD2. With 0 bases clipped from V and 0 bases from J, the junction kept 11 bases outside the gene matches. This CDR3 region has 18 residues. Per the germline V gene, CDR1 is SGHTS and CDR2 is YDEGEE. CDR3 coding DNA: TGTGCCAGCAGCTTGGAGCGGGGGTCTGCCTCTGGCTCCTACGAGCAGTACTTC. The encoded protein is CASSLERGSASGSYEQYF.

The gene calls are TRBV9 and TRBJ2-2; D remains ambiguous. CDR3 length: 14 residues. CDR1 is SGDLS and CDR2 is YYNGEE in the germline V gene. The ends were cut back, 5 bases at V and 1 base at J, with 9 bases in the middle. The DNA for the CDR3 is TGTGCCAGCAGACTTGACTGGAACACCGGGGAGCTGTTTTTT. It yields the protein CASRLDWNTGELFF.

The chain uses TRBV28 and TRBJ2-7; D ambiguous. The V gene's germline CDR1 is MDHEN and CDR2 SYDVKM. The CDR3 covers 14 residues. Trimming removed 4 bases from V and 2 bases from J, with 12 bases in between. CDR3 region: CASSSPDQAYEQYF. The DNA of the CDR3 is TGTGCCAGCAGTTCGCCGGACCAGGCCTACGAGCAGTACTTC.

The chain employs TRBV5-1 and TRBJ2-1; 12 nucleotides agree with TRBD1. Trimming at V came to 7 bases and at J to 9 bases, leaving 8 bases not matched to a gene. The CDR3 length is 14 residues. Germline V gene data show CDR1 as SGHRS and CDR2 as YFSETQ. The CDR3 reads CASRAGTGGGEQFF. As DNA, the CDR3 is TGCGCCAGCCGGGCCGGGACAGGGGGCGGTGAGCAGTTCTTC.

The genes are TRBV19 and TRBJ1-5; the D is unclear. This CDR3 spans 15 amino acids. With 5 bases removed from V and 1 base from J, the gap between germline ends came to 12 bases. Germline V gene sequence: CDR1 LNHDA, CDR2 SQIVND (reference sequence). Here the CDR3 reads CASSLLGRSNQPQHF. The CDR3, as DNA: TGTGCCAGTAGTCTTCTCGGACGGAGCAATCAGCCCCAGCATTTT.

The chain carries TRBV6-2 or TRBV6-3 and TRBJ1-4; the D is unclear. This CDR3 is built from 14 residues. Per the germline V gene, CDR1 is MNHEY and CDR2 is SVGEGT. V was pared by 4 bases and J by 8 bases, with 14 bases between. Here the CDR3 reads CASSSPAVREKLFF. The CDR3 nucleotides are TGTGCCAGCAGTTCACCGGCAGTTCGCGAAAAACTGTTTTTT.